This is a list of T cell receptor beta chains from one sample in a study of vaccination and CD4 T cells after COVID-19. No cognate antigen is known for these TCRs. MiXCR was run by TCRdb on the PCR reads, yielding one entry per CDR3 protein. The sample has 20,000 to 25,000 distinct CDR3 sequences, approximately 44% seen once; the top ten hold 19%. This sample comprised CD4+ T cells from blood, cultured in vitro, obtained before SARS-CoV-2 vaccination. Every receptor here comes from a human donor who received a COVID-19 vaccine. The CDR3 runs from the conserved cysteine through the conserved F or W. Fields, in order: J gene, clone size, V gene, D gene, CDR3 DNA, CDR3 protein. The D gene is left open where the match is weak. Not every row has a clone size; where given, it reads once, few, many or a size class.

j_gene: TRBJ1-1
abundance: NA
v_gene: TRBV7-6
d_gene: TRBD1
CDR3nt: TGTGCCAGCAGCTTAGATGACAGGGGCGACACTGAAGCTTTCTTT
CDR3aa: CASSLDDRGDTEAFF

j_gene: TRBJ2-3
abundance: NA
v_gene: TRBV7-6
d_gene: NA
CDR3nt: TGTGCCAGCAGCTTCACGAGCTACACAGATACGCAGTATTTT
CDR3aa: CASSFTSYTDTQYF

j_gene: TRBJ2-5
abundance: NA
v_gene: TRBV7-7
d_gene: TRBD2
CDR3nt: TGTGCCAGCAGCCTAGCGGGGGTAGAGACCCAGTACTTC
CDR3aa: CASSLAGVETQYF

j_gene: TRBJ1-1
abundance: NA
v_gene: TRBV19
d_gene: NA
CDR3nt: TGTGCCAGTAGTATAGGAGGGGGACCGCGGGCTTTCTTT
CDR3aa: CASSIGGGPRAFF

j_gene: TRBJ2-3
abundance: NA
v_gene: TRBV10-2
d_gene: NA
CDR3nt: TGCGCCAGCAGCCCCACAGGGGATACGCAGTATTTT
CDR3aa: CASSPTGDTQYF

j_gene: TRBJ2-1
abundance: few
v_gene: TRBV7-2
d_gene: TRBD2
CDR3nt: TGTGCCAGCACGGTTAGCGGGGGGGCTGATTATGAGCAGTTCTTC
CDR3aa: CASTVSGGADYEQFF

j_gene: TRBJ2-2
abundance: NA
v_gene: TRBV2
d_gene: NA
CDR3nt: TGTGCCAGCAGCTACATTATAAGGGAAGCGGGCGGGGAGCTGTTTTTT
CDR3aa: CASSYIIREAGGELFF

j_gene: TRBJ2-7
abundance: few
v_gene: TRBV6-1
d_gene: NA
CDR3nt: TGTGCCAGCAGTGACGGTTACGAGCAGTACTTC
CDR3aa: CASSDGYEQYF

j_gene: TRBJ2-3
abundance: once
v_gene: TRBV6-1
d_gene: NA
CDR3nt: TGTGCCAGCAGTGAAATGGGTGGGACAGATACGCAGTATTTT
CDR3aa: CASSEMGGTDTQYF

j_gene: TRBJ2-5
abundance: few
v_gene: TRBV19
d_gene: NA
CDR3nt: TGTGCCACCCAGTCCGGCGGTCAAGAGACCCAGTACTTC
CDR3aa: CATQSGGQETQYF

j_gene: TRBJ2-5
abundance: NA
v_gene: TRBV18
d_gene: NA
CDR3nt: TGTGCCAGCTCACCACGTAGGGCCGCCGAAGAGACCCAGTACTTC
CDR3aa: CASSPRRAAEETQYF

j_gene: TRBJ2-7
abundance: NA
v_gene: TRBV20-1
d_gene: NA
CDR3nt: TGCAGTGCTAGCGTGGCGGGTGGTGGCGAGCAGTACTTC
CDR3aa: CSASVAGGGEQYF

j_gene: TRBJ2-2
abundance: once
v_gene: TRBV24-1
d_gene: TRBD2
CDR3nt: TGTGCCACCAGTGAGCCCAACCTCGGGCCGGGGGGCACCGGGGAGCTGTTTTTT
CDR3aa: CATSEPNLGPGGTGELFF

j_gene: TRBJ2-1
abundance: NA
v_gene: TRBV20-1
d_gene: TRBD2
CDR3nt: TGCAGTGCTCCAACCCTGGCTAGCGGGGAGTCCTACAATGAGCAGTTCTTC
CDR3aa: CSAPTLASGESYNEQFF